This T cell receptor (beta chain) was identified during a study of blood T cell repertoires in COVID-19. This CDR3 spans 17 amino acids. V lost 1 base, J lost 0 bases, and 6 bases stayed unmatched. CDR1 and CDR2 from the germline V gene are SEHNR and FQNEAQ (reference sequence). TCRdb keeps only in-frame clones here, not all; method: immunoSEQ multiplex PCR. Of 120,000 to 150,000 clones listed, around 88% are singletons. The sample consisted of peripheral blood. V gene TRBV7-9 combines with J gene TRBJ1-1; 9 bases match TRBD1. The TCR comes from a human donor in a cohort sampled during active COVID-19. CDR3 region: CASSLGTGGWMNTEAFF. The CDR3 coding sequence is TGTGCCAGCAGCTTAGGTACAGGGGGCTGGATGAACACTGAAGCTTTCTTT.